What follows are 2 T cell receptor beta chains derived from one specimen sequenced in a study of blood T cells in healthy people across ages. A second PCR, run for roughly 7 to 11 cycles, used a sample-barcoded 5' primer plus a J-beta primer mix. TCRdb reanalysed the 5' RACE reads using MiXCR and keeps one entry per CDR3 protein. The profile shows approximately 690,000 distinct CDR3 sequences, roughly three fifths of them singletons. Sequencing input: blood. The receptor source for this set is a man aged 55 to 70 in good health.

CDR3 nucleotides: TGTGCCAGCAGCCCTGGAGTTAACTCGAGCTCCTACGAGCAGTACTTC. It yields the protein CASSPGVNSSSYEQYF. The chain joins TRBV12-1 to TRBJ2-7. TRBV12-1 is listed as a pseudogene. The CDR3 is 16 residues long.

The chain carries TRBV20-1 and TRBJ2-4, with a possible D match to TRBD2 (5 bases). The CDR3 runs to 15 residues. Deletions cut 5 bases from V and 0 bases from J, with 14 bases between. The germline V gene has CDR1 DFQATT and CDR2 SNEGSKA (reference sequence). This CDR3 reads CSAYSEGLAKNIQYF. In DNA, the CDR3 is TGCAGTGCTTATTCCGAGGGATTAGCCAAAAACATTCAGTACTTC.